A single sample gave rise to the 32 T cell receptor beta chains below, sequenced in a study of T cell responses to AZD1222 COVID-19 vaccine. Clones were read by immunoSEQ multiplex PCR, and TCRdb kept only the in-frame ones, dropping some. Of over 90,000 clones in the sample, roughly 83% were seen once. The sample in question was peripheral blood, obtained on day 0 of AZD1222 vaccination. The receptors here all came from an adult in good health.

This sequence joins TRBV19 and TRBJ2-1; 8 bases line up with TRBD2. Germline values: CDR1 LNHDA, CDR2 SQIVND (reference sequence). The CDR3 is 15 residues long. The J segment lost 4 bases and the V segment lost 1 base, leaving 3 bases of the junction unmatched. The CDR3 DNA is TGTGCCAGTAGTATAGTCCCTAGCGGGTACAATGAGCAGTTCTTC. Protein: CASSIVPSGYNEQFF.

The chain recombines TRBV3-1 (or the pseudogene TRBV3-2) with TRBJ2-1; 11 positions match TRBD2. The CDR3 extends over 16 amino acids. V lost 5 bases to trimming and J lost 6 bases; unmatched junction nucleotides: 9. Germline CDR1 is LGHDT and CDR2 is YNNKEL (reference sequence). The CDR3 is CASSKTSGSFRNEQFF. The CDR3 nucleotides are TGTGCCAGCAGCAAAACTAGCGGGAGTTTTCGCAATGAGCAGTTCTTC.

This chain uses TRBV30 with TRBJ1-5; D might be TRBD1 (5 bases). Germline V gene lookup returns CDR1 GTSNPN and CDR2 SVGIG (reference sequence). The CDR3 is 14 residues long. V lost 2 bases and J 2 bases, leaving 10 bases between the germline ends. The CDR3 region is CAWSRGNGNQPQHF. For the CDR3, the DNA is TGTGCCTGGAGTCGGGGCAACGGCAATCAGCCCCAGCATTTT.

This clone has only one observation. The chain carries TRBV7-9 and TRBJ2-5; TRBD1 matches 8 bases. This CDR3 is 15 amino acids long. CDR1 and CDR2 (germline): SEHNR, FQNEAQ (reference sequence). V lost 5 bases to trimming and J lost 2 bases; unmatched junction nucleotides: 7. CDR3 DNA: TGTGCCAGCAGCCTTGGGACAGGCGGGCAAGAGACCCAGTACTTC. Translating gives CASSLGTGGQETQYF.

V gene TRBV5-1 combines with J gene TRBJ1-1; D call uncertain. V lost 5 bases and J lost 1, with 12 bases in between. The CDR3 is made up of 14 amino acids. Germline V gene data show CDR1 as SGHRS and CDR2 as YFSETQ. DNA of the CDR3: TGCGCCAGCAGGGTAGTACAGCAGAACACTGAAGCTTTCTTT. Protein product: CASRVVQQNTEAFF.

This clone was seen a few times. The chain uses TRBV5-1 and TRBJ1-1, with a possible D match to TRBD1 (5 bases). V gave up 4 bases and J gave up 8 bases, with 18 bases separating them. The CDR3 is 14 amino acids. Germline lookup yields CDR1 SGHRS and CDR2 YFSETQ. The chain's CDR3 is CASSPRDQPPEAFF. Written as DNA, the CDR3 is TGCGCCAGCAGCCCCCGGGACCAGCCCCCCGAAGCTTTCTTT.

The chain employs TRBV24-1 and TRBJ1-2; 10 positions agree with TRBD1. Germline V lookup: CDR1 KGHDR, CDR2 SFDVKD. The CDR3 runs to 15 residues. After removal of 7 bases from V and 5 bases from J, the junction contained 9 bases not matched to a gene. The CDR3 nucleotides read TGTGCCACCAGCGGGACAGGGGACCTGGAATATGGCTACACCTTC. Protein: CATSGTGDLEYGYTF.

The rearrangement joins TRBV28 to TRBJ1-1, with a possible D match to TRBD1 (5 bases). The germline gives CDR1 MDHEN, CDR2 SYDVKM. This CDR3 spans 14 amino acids. With 0 bases removed from V and 1 base from J, the gap between germline ends came to 6 bases. The CDR3 DNA follows: TGTGCCAGCAGTTTATGGGGGGGGAACACTGAAGCTTTCTTT. It translates to CASSLWGGNTEAFF.

This clone has just one count. The V gene is TRBV10-2, the J gene TRBJ2-7; D is unresolved. This CDR3 has 11 residues. Germline-derived CDR1 and CDR2 are WSHSY and SAAADI. Deletions cut 2 bases from V and 5 bases from J, with 4 bases between. The CDR3 nucleotides read TGCGCCAGCAGTGAGATAGACGAGCAGTACTTC. Translated: CASSEIDEQYF.

The chain is built from TRBV15 and TRBJ2-1; 9 bases agree with TRBD1. Germline-derived CDR1 and CDR2 are LNHNV and YYDKDF (reference sequence). The CDR3 runs 14 residues. The V and J ends lost 8 bases and 7 bases, in that order; junction bases with no gene match: 9. DNA of the CDR3: TGTGCCACCGCTTGGGGACAGGGAGGGAATGAGCAGTTCTTC. Translation gives CATAWGQGGNEQFF.

This chain links TRBV4-3 with TRBJ2-3; 9 positions agree with TRBD1. Trimming removed 0 bases from V and 1 base from J; junction bases left unmatched: 2. Germline CDR1 is LGHNA and CDR2 is YSLEER. The CDR3 runs to 16 residues. DNA for the CDR3: TGCGCCAGCAGCCAAGAGAGGACAGGGGGCACAGATACGCAGTATTTT. Its protein is CASSQERTGGTDTQYF.

This chain links TRBV10-1 with TRBJ2-3, with D maybe TRBD2 (5 bases). Germline V lookup: CDR1 WNHNN, CDR2 SYGVQD (reference sequence). Trimming took off 8 bases at V and 3 bases at J, with 21 bases between the two ends. The length of the CDR3 is 16 residues. DNA of the CDR3: TGCGCCAGCTCACGAGGGCTGATGCCTTGGACAGATACGCAGTATTTT. Translation gives CASSRGLMPWTDTQYF.

This chain connects TRBV18 to TRBJ2-7, with 9 nucleotides matching TRBD2. The length of the CDR3 is 17 residues. The junction had 8 bases not matched to a gene; V was cut back by 2 bases and J by 0 bases. Per germline, CDR1 KGHSH and CDR2 LQKENI. CDR3 DNA: TGTGCCAGCTCACCAGCGGCGGGAGGGGGGTACTCCTACGAGCAGTACGTC. It specifies CASSPAAGGGYSYEQYV.

The chain employs TRBV7-9 and TRBJ2-5, with D tentatively TRBD2 (7 bases). The CDR3 is 13 amino acids. From germline, CDR1 is SEHNR and CDR2 FQNEAQ (reference sequence). V was trimmed by 5 bases and J by 4 bases, leaving 11 bases between them. This CDR3 is CASSRGARETQYF. In DNA form, the CDR3 reads TGTGCCAGCAGCCGGGGGGCCCGAGAGACCCAGTACTTC.

The chain recombines TRBV27 with TRBJ1-2; D unclear. CDR3 length: 12 amino acids. Looked up from germline, CDR1 is MNHEY and CDR2 is SMNVEV (reference sequence). The V and J ends lost 5 bases and 7 bases respectively, with 11 bases between them. This CDR3 is CASSPQRGGYTF. The CDR3 nucleotides are TGTGCCAGCAGTCCCCAGCGAGGTGGCTACACCTTC.

The rearrangement uses TRBV9 and TRBJ2-2; D might be TRBD1 (5 bases). Germline loops: CDR1 SGDLS, CDR2 YYNGEE. The length of the CDR3 is 16 residues. Trimming removed 0 bases at V and 1 base at J, with 10 bases between. CDR3 sequence: CASSVGVGVNTGELFF. The DNA for the CDR3 is TGTGCCAGCAGCGTAGGCGTAGGGGTGAACACCGGGGAGCTGTTTTTT.

This chain links TRBV6-5 with TRBJ1-5; a weak D match, TRBD1 (5 bases). The CDR3 is 15 amino acids. V was cut by 0 bases and J by 1 base, with 7 bases left in between. Germline loops: CDR1 MNHEY, CDR2 SVGAGI. The CDR3 region has the DNA TGTGCCAGCAGTTACTCGAGGGGAAGCAATCAGCCCCAGCATTTT. Translation: CASSYSRGSNQPQHF.

This clone was found a few times. This sequence joins TRBV6-5 and TRBJ1-4; tentative D call: TRBD1 (5 bases). In germline, CDR1 is MNHEY, CDR2 SVGAGI. Between the trimmed V and J ends, which lost 6 bases and 0 bases, there was a span of 11 bases. The CDR3 contains 15 residues. The CDR3: CASSPATATNEKLFF. In DNA form, the CDR3 reads TGTGCCAGCAGCCCCGCGACAGCAACTAATGAAAAACTGTTTTTT.

As for this clone: The same CDR3 is also encoded by other DNA sequences in this sample. This rearrangement joins TRBV15 to TRBJ1-2, with no clear D. The CDR3 covers 12 residues. Germline values: CDR1 LNHNV, CDR2 YYDKDF (reference sequence). The V end was cut by 0 bases, the J end by 4 bases, with 3 bases between. This chain's CDR3 is CATSRESYGYTF. CDR3 nucleotide sequence: TGTGCCACCAGCAGAGAGTCCTATGGCTACACCTTC.

The chain has TRBV3-1 (or the pseudogene TRBV3-2) and TRBJ2-7, with D unresolved. From germline, CDR1 is LGHDT and CDR2 YNNKEL (reference sequence). The CDR3 length is 13 residues. Between the trimmed V and J ends, which lost 0 bases and 7 bases, there was a span of 10 bases. The chain's CDR3 is CASSQDFGSEQYF. The CDR3 DNA sequence: TGTGCCAGCAGCCAAGATTTTGGGTCTGAGCAGTACTTC.

The V gene is TRBV6-5, the J gene TRBJ2-1; 9 positions agree with TRBD2. V lost 5 bases, J lost 10 bases, and 3 bases stayed unmatched. This CDR3 is 12 amino acids long. Germline CDR1 and CDR2: MNHEY and SVGAGI. The CDR3 is CASSTTSGEQFF. The CDR3 DNA sequence: TGTGCCAGCAGTACAACTAGCGGGGAGCAGTTCTTC.

The chain couples TRBV30 to TRBJ1-1, with D maybe TRBD1 (6 bases). The CDR3 covers 11 residues. Germline V CDR1 and CDR2: GTSNPN, SVGIG (reference sequence). Trimming shortened V by 5 bases and J by 5 bases, and 9 bases separated the two germline ends. The CDR3 reads CAWGTGTEAFF. CDR3 nucleotide sequence: TGTGCCTGGGGTACAGGGACTGAAGCTTTCTTT.

The V and J genes are TRBV4-3 and TRBJ2-7; D not resolved. Germline CDR1 LGHNA, CDR2 YSLEER. The CDR3 is 11 amino acids. V was trimmed by 0 bases and J by 3 bases, leaving 0 bases between them. CDR3 sequence: CASSQDYEQYV. The DNA of the CDR3 is TGCGCCAGCAGCCAAGACTACGAGCAGTACGTC.

About this clone itself: This CDR3 is also generated by other DNA sequences in the sample. The rearrangement links TRBV30 to TRBJ2-3; 7 nucleotides agree with TRBD1. Trimming cost V 5 bases and J 1 base; bases outside gene matches: 0. CDR1 GTSNPN and CDR2 SVGIG come from the germline V gene (reference sequence). The CDR3 runs to 12 residues. The CDR3 reads CAWGQGTDTQYF. The CDR3 DNA is TGTGCCTGGGGACAGGGCACAGATACGCAGTATTTT.

V gene TRBV12-3 or TRBV12-4 combines with J gene TRBJ2-7; tentative D call: TRBD1 (5 bases). Trimming took off 5 bases at V and 2 bases at J, with 7 bases between the two ends. There are 12 residues in the CDR3. CDR3 in amino acids: CASSLDTYEQYF. CDR3 nucleotide sequence: TGTGCCAGCAGTCTGGACACCTACGAGCAGTACTTC.

V is TRBV11-2 and J is TRBJ2-1; 7 nucleotides line up with TRBD2. The CDR3 covers 17 residues. Germline V gene lookup returns CDR1 SGHAT and CDR2 FQNNGV. V lost 5 bases to trimming and J lost 0 bases; unmatched junction nucleotides: 10. The CDR3 DNA is TGTGCCAGCAGCCCTCCCGGGGACTATAGCTCCTACAATGAGCAGTTCTTC. Encoded protein: CASSPPGDYSSYNEQFF.

This chain uses TRBV3-1 (or the pseudogene TRBV3-2) with TRBJ1-2; D not certain. Germline CDR1 and CDR2: LGHDT and YNNKEL (reference sequence). The CDR3 is made up of 12 amino acids. V was cut by 1 base and J by 8 bases, with 8 bases left in between. This CDR3 is CASSQGPLGYTF. The DNA of the CDR3 is TGTGCCAGCAGCCAAGGGCCCTTAGGCTACACCTTC.

The gene calls are TRBV5-1 and TRBJ1-1, with unresolved D. The CDR3 consists of 16 residues. The V gene's germline CDR1 is SGHRS and CDR2 YFSETQ. V was pared by 4 bases and J by 6 bases, with 22 bases between. CDR3 sequence reads: CASSRAQEVMRAEAFF. CDR3 in DNA: TGCGCCAGCAGCCGCGCGCAGGAGGTGATGAGGGCTGAAGCTTTCTTT. The full variable domain, its missing parts supplied by reference TRBV5-1 and TRBJ1-1, is KAGVTQTPRYLIKTRGQQVTLSCSPISGHRSVSWYQQTPGQGLQFLFEYFSETQRNKGNFPGRFSGRQFSNSRSEMNVSTLELGDSALYLCASSRAQEVMRAEAFFGQGTRLTVV.

The rearrangement uses TRBV28 and TRBJ2-5; TRBD1 matches at 9 bases. The V gene end was trimmed by 6 bases and the J gene end by 6 bases; junction bases not matched to a gene: 8. Germline assignment: CDR1 MDHEN and CDR2 SYDVKM. CDR3 length: 14 residues. CDR3: CASRETGGSKTQYF. The CDR3, as DNA: TGTGCCAGCAGGGAGACAGGGGGTTCGAAGACCCAGTACTTC.

The chain is built from TRBV24-1 and TRBJ1-1, with 9 positions matching TRBD1. After removal of 5 bases from V and 10 bases from J, the junction contained 4 bases not matched to a gene. Germline V lookup: CDR1 KGHDR, CDR2 SFDVKD. The CDR3 has 12 residues. The CDR3 here is CATSGTGGVAFF. CDR3 nucleotides: TGTGCCACCAGTGGTACAGGGGGCGTAGCTTTCTTT.

V usage is TRBV7-3 and J usage is TRBJ1-1; weak D call: TRBD1 (5 bases). Germline CDR1 SGHTA, CDR2 FQGTGA. The V gene lost 5 bases and the J gene lost 1 base, with 11 bases spanning the gap. The CDR3 length is 14 residues. CDR3: CASSLGTPNTEAFF. The CDR3 DNA follows: TGTGCCAGCAGCCTCGGGACGCCGAACACTGAAGCTTTCTTT.

This chain joins TRBV7-8 and TRBJ1-3; 9 bases line up with TRBD1. Trimming removed 4 bases from V and 0 bases from J; junction bases left unmatched: 4. CDR3 length equals 16 residues. The germline gives CDR1 SGHVS, CDR2 FQNEAQ. The CDR3: CASSSQGAPSGNTIYF. The CDR3 DNA sequence: TGTGCCAGCAGCTCACAGGGGGCACCCTCTGGAAACACCATATATTTT.